The clone carrying this T cell receptor beta chain was seen at least ten times. Its cognate antigen is unknown. The sample is drawn from a study of T cell repertoires in cytomegalovirus infection. General study points: HLA-C-restricted CMV-specific TCR beta clonotypes prevailed in the ex vivo response.

TCRdb ran MiXCR on the reads and lists one entry per CDR3 protein. This repertoire shows 650,000 to 900,000 distinct CDR3 sequences, around a third found once; its top ten account for 12%. The CDR3 consists of 15 residues. Germline V gene sequence: CDR1 SGHTA, CDR2 FQGNSA. The V gene lost 1 base and the J gene lost 1 base, with 7 bases spanning the gap. The TCR was taken from a human donor in good health (CMV status not recorded). Some clones in this sample may be carry-over from other donors' samples. The input for sequencing was cultured CD8+ T cells from PBMCs, taken from culture after CMV antigen stimulation. The chain employs TRBV7-2 and TRBJ1-4; the D is unclear. For the CDR3, the DNA is TGTGCCAGCAGCTTAGACTCAGGAACTAATGAAAAACTGTTTTTT. This gives the protein CASSLDSGTNEKLFF.